The 24 T cell receptor beta chains below all came from one sample that was sequenced in a study of cytomegalovirus exposure and HLA in healthy donors. This PCR relied on a set of 60 Vbeta primers and 13 Jbeta primers. Sequencing used immunoSEQ multiplex PCR; TCRdb keeps in-frame clones, though not all of them. The sample lists about 150,000 clones, approximately 63% occurring once. Sequencing input: PBMCs. All receptors derive from a woman aged 55-69 years in good health and CMV-seropositive.

The chain couples TRBV27 to TRBJ1-2; D not resolved. Germline V gives CDR1 MNHEY, CDR2 SMNVEV (reference sequence). V lost 0 bases and J 2 bases, leaving 4 bases between the germline ends. There are 13 residues in the CDR3. CDR3 sequence reads: CASSLSRNYGYTF. The CDR3 bases are TGTGCCAGCAGTTTATCCCGGAACTATGGCTACACCTTC.

The table lists this clone with a few counts. The V call is TRBV11-2, the J call TRBJ2-1; the D gene is possibly TRBD2 (7 bases). There are 15 residues in the CDR3. The germline V gene has CDR1 SGHAT and CDR2 FQNNGV. V dropped 0 bases and J dropped 6 bases, with 12 bases sitting between them. The CDR3 DNA sequence: TGTGCCAGCAGCTTAGAGGGGGGGGCCTCCAATGAGCAGTTCTTC. Translating it yields CASSLEGGASNEQFF.

There are a few counts of this clone. The chain links TRBV30 to TRBJ1-1, with D unresolved. Trimming left V 5 bases short and J 0 bases short, with 19 bases between. CDR3 length: 16 residues. Germline values: CDR1 GTSNPN, CDR2 SVGIG (reference sequence). The CDR3 protein is CAWRVGVGRLNTEAFF. CDR3 nucleotides: TGTGCCTGGCGAGTTGGCGTGGGCCGATTGAACACTGAAGCTTTCTTT.

The chain employs TRBV5-1 and TRBJ2-3; 11 bases agree with TRBD2. The V gene end was trimmed by 4 bases and the J gene end by 4 bases; junction bases not matched to a gene: 8. Germline V gene sequence: CDR1 SGHRS, CDR2 YFSETQ. This CDR3 comprises 16 residues. Here the CDR3 reads CASSPETSGKADTQYF. The CDR3 DNA reads TGCGCCAGCAGCCCCGAGACTAGCGGGAAAGCAGATACGCAGTATTTT.

Here the CDR3 DNA reads TGTGCCTGGAGTCCAAACAGGGGGGAAAAACTGTTTTTT. This sequence encodes CAWSPNRGEKLFF. The J gene is TRBJ1-4, the V gene TRBV30, with TRBD1 matching 8 bases. V was clipped by 2 bases and J by 8 bases; unmatched bases: 4. Germline-derived CDR1 and CDR2 are GTSNPN and SVGIG (reference sequence). The CDR3 has 13 residues.

The genes are TRBV6-5 and TRBJ1-4; TRBD1 matches at 10 bases. The CDR3 sequence is 13 residues long. V was pared by 8 bases and J by 4 bases, with 1 base of the junction left unmatched. Germline V lookup: CDR1 MNHEY, CDR2 SVGAGI. The CDR3 loop is CASRTGGNEKLFF. For the CDR3, the DNA is TGTGCCAGCCGGACAGGGGGTAATGAAAAACTGTTTTTT.

This sequence joins TRBV11-3 and TRBJ2-5; 13 bases are a match to TRBD2. V lost 5 bases and J lost 5; bases outside the gene matches: 8. The V gene's germline CDR1 is SGHNT and CDR2 YENEEA. The CDR3 has 16 amino acids. CDR3 DNA sequence: TGTGCCAGCAGCCGCGGACTAGCGGGAGATGCGGAGACCCAGTACTTC. This codes for CASSRGLAGDAETQYF.

The rearrangement joins TRBV7-9 to TRBJ1-4, with no clear D. The CDR3 is 13 residues long. Trimming took off 8 bases at V and 8 bases at J, with 15 bases between the two ends. From germline, CDR1 is SEHNR and CDR2 FQNEAQ (reference sequence). CDR3 bases: TGTGCCAGCCGAGGACGGGGAGGCGAAAAACTGTTTTTT. Residues: CASRGRGGEKLFF.

The gene calls are TRBV9 and TRBJ1-2; 7 bases are shared with TRBD1. V dropped 6 bases and J dropped 4; count of bases not matched to a gene: 9. The V gene's germline CDR1 is SGDLS and CDR2 YYNGEE. This CDR3 contains 14 residues. The CDR3 nucleotides read TGTGCCAGCACTCCGGGACAGAGCCTCTATGGCTACACCTTC. Translating it yields CASTPGQSLYGYTF.

This chain joins TRBV4-1 and TRBJ2-1; D may be TRBD1 (6 bases). The CDR3 is made up of 13 amino acids. Germline CDR1 reads MGHRA; CDR2 reads YSYEKL. Trimming removed 1 base at V and 10 bases at J, with 11 bases between. The CDR3 loop is CASSQATGSEQFF. The CDR3 DNA is TGCGCCAGCAGCCAAGCGACAGGATCCGAGCAGTTCTTC.

The chain joins TRBV19 to TRBJ1-5, with 7 bases lining up with TRBD1. The CDR3 is 16 amino acids. With V trimmed by 3 bases and J by 1 base, 6 bases remained unmatched. From germline, CDR1 is LNHDA and CDR2 SQIVND (reference sequence). CDR3 sequence: CASSMNRGRSNQPQHF. CDR3 nucleotides: TGTGCCAGTAGTATGAACAGGGGAAGGAGCAATCAGCCCCAGCATTTT.

The rearrangement uses TRBV7-9 and TRBJ2-5; possibly TRBD1 for D (5 bases). Germline CDR1 is SEHNR and CDR2 is FQNEAQ (reference sequence). Between the trimmed V and J ends, which lost 5 bases and 3 bases, there was a span of 16 bases. This CDR3 is built from 15 residues. CDR3 bases: TGTGCCAGCAGCCGACTCCTCCCGACAGAAGAGACCCAGTACTTC. Translation: CASSRLLPTEETQYF.

This sequence joins TRBV4-2 and TRBJ1-4; D is ambiguous. V was clipped by 4 bases and J by 10 bases, with 13 bases between them. Germline-derived CDR1 and CDR2 are LGHNA and YNFKEQ. The CDR3 runs to 13 residues. The CDR3, as DNA: TGTGCCAGCAGCCCCCGGACGGAGGGAAAACTGTTTTTT. Protein sequence: CASSPRTEGKLFF.

The J gene is TRBJ1-3, the V gene TRBV9, with a weak D call TRBD1 (6 bases). Per the germline V gene, CDR1 is SGDLS and CDR2 is YYNGEE. The CDR3 is made up of 15 amino acids. The V and J ends lost 4 bases and 5 bases respectively, with 16 bases between them. The CDR3 spells CASSIRDRGRNTIYF. The CDR3, as DNA: TGTGCCAGCAGCATTAGAGATAGGGGGAGAAACACCATATATTTT.

The chain joins TRBV7-9 to TRBJ2-7; D might be TRBD1 (5 bases). Germline values: CDR1 SEHNR, CDR2 FQNEAQ (reference sequence). V lost 2 bases and J lost 3, with 11 bases in between. This CDR3 comprises 14 residues. This CDR3 reads CASSLMGRDYEQYF. The CDR3 DNA is TGTGCCAGCAGCTTAATGGGCAGGGACTACGAGCAGTACTTC.

As concerns this clone: This specimen includes other DNA sequences encoding the same CDR3. This chain joins TRBV7-9 and TRBJ2-7; the match to TRBD1 covers 9 bases. J was trimmed by 5 bases and V by 7 bases; bases with no gene match: 9. The CDR3 consists of 14 residues. Germline lookup yields CDR1 SEHNR and CDR2 FQNEAQ (reference sequence). CDR3 sequence: CASTPTGGKDEQYF. CDR3 nucleotide sequence: TGTGCCAGCACCCCTACAGGGGGCAAGGACGAGCAGTACTTC.

This clone has just a few counts. This sequence joins TRBV28 and TRBJ1-2, with D possibly matching TRBD1 (6 bases). V lost 6 bases and J lost 9, with 20 bases in between. Germline loops: CDR1 MDHEN, CDR2 SYDVKM. CDR3 length: 14 residues. In DNA form, the CDR3 reads TGTGCCAGCAGGGAAACTCGGGGGGCAGAGAGCTACACCTTC. Its translation: CASRETRGAESYTF.

The V call is TRBV7-9, the J call TRBJ1-2, with a tentative D call TRBD1 (6 bases). CDR1 and CDR2 from the germline V gene are SEHNR and FQNEAQ (reference sequence). The CDR3 length is 13 residues. V was cut by 2 bases and J by 6 bases, with 10 bases left in between. Here the CDR3 reads CASSLTGSDGYTF. The CDR3 region has the DNA TGTGCCAGCAGCTTAACAGGGTCGGATGGCTACACCTTC.

The chain uses TRBV4-2 and TRBJ2-3; 9 bases fit TRBD2. CDR3 size: 17 residues. V was clipped by 1 base and J by 5 bases; unmatched bases: 10. Germline V gene lookup returns CDR1 LGHNA and CDR2 YNFKEQ. As DNA, the CDR3 is TGTGCCAGCAGCCAAGTCACTAGCGGGTGGGGGGAAGATACGCAGTATTTT. Translation: CASSQVTSGWGEDTQYF.

This clone has a single count. This chain joins TRBV7-9 and TRBJ2-7, with D unresolved. The CDR3 sequence is 13 residues long. Germline V gives CDR1 SEHNR, CDR2 FQNEAQ (reference sequence). V gave up 1 base and J gave up 2 bases, with 6 bases separating them. The CDR3 sequence: CASSLDRAYEQYF. The CDR3 bases are TGTGCCAGCAGCTTAGACAGAGCCTACGAGCAGTACTTC.

About this clone itself: Germline is not matched at one junction end, which may reflect a read error. The CDR3 nucleotides are TGTGCCGGCAGTAGGCCGGGGAGCAATCAGCCCCAGCATTTT. Amino acids: CAGSRPGSNQPQHF. The chain recombines TRBV6-1 with TRBJ1-5; D unresolved. The CDR3 sequence is 14 residues long. Germline CDR1 reads MNHNS; CDR2 reads SASEGT.

V and J are TRBV7-3 and TRBJ2-2, with TRBD1 matching over 10 bases. J lost 7 bases, V lost 2 bases, and 7 bases had no gene match. The CDR3 spans 16 residues. CDR1 and CDR2 from the germline V gene are SGHTA and FQGTGA. CDR3 in amino acids: CASSLWDRTGGGELFF. DNA for the CDR3: TGTGCCAGCAGCTTATGGGACAGGACAGGGGGCGGGGAGCTGTTTTTT.

This clone appeared once. The J gene is TRBJ1-2, the V gene TRBV5-1, with a weak D call TRBD1 (6 bases). V lost 3 bases and J 0 bases, leaving 15 bases between the germline ends. Germline V gives CDR1 SGHRS, CDR2 YFSETQ. The CDR3 totals 16 residues. The CDR3 reads CASSSTGGGPNYGYTF. In DNA form, the CDR3 reads TGCGCCAGCAGCTCCACGGGAGGGGGGCCTAACTATGGCTACACCTTC.

This clone was observed a few times. V and J are TRBV6-1 and TRBJ1-2; D uncertain. Trimming removed 7 bases from V and 4 bases from J, with 13 bases in between. Germline CDR1 and CDR2: MNHNS and SASEGT. The CDR3 runs to 13 residues. CDR3: CASIDRGFYGYTF. The CDR3 DNA follows: TGTGCCAGCATTGACCGGGGTTTCTATGGCTACACCTTC.